This T cell receptor (beta chain) originates from a study of low-dose radiotherapy and immunotherapy resistance in tumors. Study information: Each fraction given to Cohort 2 every two weeks delivered 1 Gy, and the total reached 13 Gy over 26 weeks. Every six weeks patients received intravenous ipilimumab 1 mg/kg, and every two weeks they received intravenous nivolumab 240 mg. Intravenous cyclophosphamide 200 mg/m2 was given every two weeks, one day before radiation and immunotherapy.

The CDR3 is made up of 18 amino acids. The V gene's germline CDR1 is SGHDT and CDR2 YYEEEE. First-strand cDNA used TRAV- and TRBV-specific primers, covering alpha and beta chains. With a V-primer adapter and a constant-region primer, TCRs were amplified for about 20 PCR cycles. TCRdb reprocessed the reads with MiXCR, giving one entry per CDR3 protein. The table shows fewer than 90,000 distinct CDR3 sequences, with approximately 20% occurring only once. Specified time point: before trial treatment. Nivolumab, ipilimumab, aspirin, low-dose cyclophosphamide and low-dose radiotherapy were given to donors. Concerning this clonotype itself: One junction end does not reproduce the germline sequence, and a read error may be involved.

The material sequenced was PBMCs, taken before treatment. V and J are TRBV5-6 and TRBJ2-6; D perhaps matches TRBD1 (7 bases). This receptor was obtained from a male donor with prostate cancer. Written as DNA, the CDR3 is TGTGCCAGCAGCCGCCTCGGCAGGGGGGTCTCCGGGGCCAACGTCCCGACTTTC. Translated, it gives CASSRLGRGVSGANVPTF.